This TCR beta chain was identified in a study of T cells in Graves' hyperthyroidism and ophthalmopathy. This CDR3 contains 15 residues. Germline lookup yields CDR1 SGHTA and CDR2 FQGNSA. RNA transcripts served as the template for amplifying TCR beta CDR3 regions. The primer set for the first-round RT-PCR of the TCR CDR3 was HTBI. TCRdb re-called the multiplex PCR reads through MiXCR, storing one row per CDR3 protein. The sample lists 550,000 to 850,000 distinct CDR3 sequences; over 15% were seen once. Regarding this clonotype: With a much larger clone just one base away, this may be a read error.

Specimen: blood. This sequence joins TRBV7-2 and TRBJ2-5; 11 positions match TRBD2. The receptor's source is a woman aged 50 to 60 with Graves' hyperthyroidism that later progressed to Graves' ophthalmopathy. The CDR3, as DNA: TGTGCCGGCAGCTTAGCGGGACTAGCGGAAGAGACCCAGTACTTC. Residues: CAGSLAGLAEETQYF. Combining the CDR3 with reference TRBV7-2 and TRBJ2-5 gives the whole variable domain GAGVSQSPSNKVTEKGKDVELRCDPISGHTALYWYRQSLGQGLEFLIYFQGNSAPDKSGLPSDRFSAERTGGSVSTLTIQRTQQEDSAVYLCAGSLAGLAEETQYFGPGTRLLVL.